This T cell receptor (beta chain) was recorded in a study of CXCR3-negative and CXCR3-positive naive CD8 T cells. Details on this clonotype: Its antigen is undetermined.

Within the CD8+ T cell compartment, naive cells were CD45RO-CCR7+CD27+CD95-. The CDR3 is made up of 11 amino acids. Germline values: CDR1 SQVTM, CDR2 ANQGSEA. The TRB libraries of cDNA were built by UMI-labeled 5' RACE. With the 5' RACE reads reprocessed, TCRdb shows one record per CDR3 protein and no DNA. The sample spans around 63,000 distinct CDR3 sequences; the ten largest clones claim 4.8%. Study findings and constraints: TRBV-TRBJ usage matched between naive CXCR3-negative and CXCR3-positive cells but not between memory cells. Both of the naive subsets showed about the same high diversity, but memory CD8+ cells had much less. TCR strength was inferred from TRB CDR3 properties, while surface CD5 was comparable between naive subsets. TRB CDR3 hydrophobicity was greater in CXCR3-positive naive cells than in CXCR3-negative naive cells.

The sample consisted of naive CXCR3+ CD8+ T cells from blood. Noted subset: CD45RO-CCR7+CD27+CD95- naive CD8+ T cells expressing CXCR3 (TNR3+). The rearrangement uses TRBV29-1 and TRBJ2-1; TCRdb calls TRBD1, which cannot be checked without DNA. The clonotype originates from a human donor in good health. Some clones in this sample may be carry-over from other donors' samples. CDR3 sequence: CSVVEGVEQFF.